The sequence of this TCR beta chain was determined in a study of early T cells in non-severe SARS-CoV-2 infection. Trimming cost V 4 bases and J 1 base, with 14 bases left between them. Germline CDR1 and CDR2: SGHRS and YFSETQ. CDR3 length: 15 amino acids. TCRdb ran MiXCR on the 5' RACE reads and lists one entry per CDR3 protein. The table records about 80,000 distinct CDR3 sequences, over 9% of them present only once. Sequenced: whole blood. The sequence came from an adult who was a healthcare worker with PCR-confirmed SARS-CoV-2 infection or an uninfected control (not recorded which). This chain joins TRBV5-1 and TRBJ1-1; weak D call: TRBD1 (6 bases). The CDR3 DNA follows: TGCGCCAGCAGCCCCATCGGGGGCAGGAACACTGAAGCTTTCTTT. Translating it yields CASSPIGGRNTEAFF.